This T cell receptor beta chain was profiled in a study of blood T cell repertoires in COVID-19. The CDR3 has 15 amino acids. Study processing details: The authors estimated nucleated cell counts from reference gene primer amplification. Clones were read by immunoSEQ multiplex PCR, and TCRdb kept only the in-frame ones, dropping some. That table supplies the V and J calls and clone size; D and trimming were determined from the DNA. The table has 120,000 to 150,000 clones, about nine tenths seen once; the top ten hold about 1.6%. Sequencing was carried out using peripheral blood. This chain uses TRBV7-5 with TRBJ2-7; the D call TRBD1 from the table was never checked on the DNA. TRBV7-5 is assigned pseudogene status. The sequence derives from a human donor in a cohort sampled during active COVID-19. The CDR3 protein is CVRSLVAGYNYEQYF. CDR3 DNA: TGTGTCAGAAGCTTAGTGGCAGGGTATAACTACGAGCAGTACTTC.